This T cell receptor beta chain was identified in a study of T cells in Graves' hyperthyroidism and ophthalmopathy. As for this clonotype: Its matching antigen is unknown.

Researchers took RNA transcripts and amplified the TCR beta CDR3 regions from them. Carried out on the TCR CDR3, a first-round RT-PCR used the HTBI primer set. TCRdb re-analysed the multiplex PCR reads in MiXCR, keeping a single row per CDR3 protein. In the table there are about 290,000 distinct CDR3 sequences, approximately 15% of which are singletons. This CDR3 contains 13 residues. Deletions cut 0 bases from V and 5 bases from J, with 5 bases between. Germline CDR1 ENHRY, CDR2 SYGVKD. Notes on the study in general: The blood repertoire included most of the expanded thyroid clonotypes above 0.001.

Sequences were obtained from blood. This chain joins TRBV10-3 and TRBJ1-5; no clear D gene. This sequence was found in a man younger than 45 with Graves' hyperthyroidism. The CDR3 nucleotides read TGTGCCATCAGTGAGTCGACTGATCAGCCCCAGCATTTT. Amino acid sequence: CAISESTDQPQHF.